This T cell receptor (beta chain) is from a study of molecular identifiers for immune sequencing clone quantification. This clonotype appeared many times. TCRdb re-derived calls from the PCR reads in MiXCR, one entry per CDR3 protein. The sample gives tens of thousands of distinct CDR3 sequences, about 21% of which show up once; 0.85% to 1.2% is in the top ten. Sequenced material: naive CD8+ T cells from blood, with Jurkat cell RNA spiked in. Documented subset: FACS-sorted CD8+CD4-CCR7+CD45RA+ naive T cells. The TCR was taken from a human donor in good health. Some libraries in this study had Jurkat cell RNA spiked in.

CDR3 sequence reads: CASSLTSGTGDTEAFF. The DNA for the CDR3 is TGCGCCAGCAGCCTCACCTCCGGGACAGGGGACACTGAAGCTTTCTTT. The chain is built from TRBV4-1 and TRBJ1-1; TRBD1 matches 10 bases. This CDR3 is built from 16 residues. From germline, CDR1 is MGHRA and CDR2 YSYEKL. V lost 4 bases and J lost 3; bases outside the gene matches: 8.